These 11 T cell receptor beta chains came from one sample sequenced in a study of T cell repertoires in cytomegalovirus infection. TCRdb used MiXCR to reprocess the reads, holding one entry per CDR3 protein. The table records about 480,000 distinct CDR3 sequences, roughly a third of them present only once. Antigens for these TCRs are unknown. The specimen comprised cultured PBMCs, sampled from culture after CMV antigen stimulation. The receptors were sampled from a human donor in good health (CMV status not recorded). Some clones in this sample may be carry-over from other donors' samples.

This chain connects TRBV29-1 to TRBJ2-3; 7 bases are shared with TRBD2. The V segment lost 0 bases and the J segment 4 bases; nucleotides outside the gene matches: 10. The V gene's germline CDR1 is SQVTM and CDR2 ANQGSEA. The CDR3 consists of 16 residues. DNA of the CDR3: TGCAGCGTTGAAGATTGGGCGGGAGCCCGCGCAGATACGCAGTATTTT. Translated, it gives CSVEDWAGARADTQYF.

The V gene is TRBV7-3, the J gene TRBJ1-1, with D perhaps matching TRBD1 (5 bases). The CDR3 spans 14 residues. The ends were cut back, 0 bases at V and 4 bases at J, with 9 bases in the middle. Germline loops: CDR1 SGHTA, CDR2 FQGTGA. The CDR3 DNA is TGTGCCAGCAGCTTAACGGTGGGGCCCACTGAAGCTTTCTTT. It yields the protein CASSLTVGPTEAFF.

Only a few counts were recorded for this clonotype. This chain links TRBV27 with TRBJ2-3, with TRBD1 identical over 8 bases. The junction had 5 bases not matched to a gene; V was cut back by 5 bases and J by 1 base. This CDR3 has 15 amino acids. The germline CDR1 and CDR2 sequences are MNHEY and SMNVEV (reference sequence). The DNA of the CDR3 is TGTGCCAGCAGTCGACAGGGGAAAGGCACAGATACGCAGTATTTT. The encoded protein is CASSRQGKGTDTQYF.

This clonotype appeared a few times. V gene TRBV7-2 combines with J gene TRBJ2-5; a weak D match, TRBD2 (7 bases). Germline CDR1 SGHTA, CDR2 FQGNSA. V lost 5 bases and J lost 5, with 21 bases in between. This CDR3 has 16 residues. The DNA for the CDR3 is TGTGCCAGCAGCCCGAGGGGGGGCGCTGGTTACGAGACCCAGTACTTC. Amino acids: CASSPRGGAGYETQYF.

In this sample, this clonotype turned up a few times. The chain joins TRBV7-8 to TRBJ1-4, with D hard to call. The CDR3 totals 16 residues. V was clipped by 1 base and J by 0 bases, with 9 bases between them. Germline CDR1 reads SGHVS; CDR2 reads FQNEAQ. The DNA of the CDR3 is TGTGCCAGCAGCTTAGTTCGAGTTGCAACTAATGAAAAACTGTTTTTT. This gives the protein CASSLVRVATNEKLFF.

V and J are TRBV7-1 and TRBJ1-5, with unresolved D. TRBV7-1 is labeled an ORF, and its function is uncertain. Trimming removed 4 bases at V and 9 bases at J, with 13 bases between. The CDR3 sequence is 13 residues long. CDR3 amino acids: CASSCAVAWPQHF. The DNA for the CDR3 is TGTGCCAGCAGCTGCGCCGTGGCTTGGCCCCAGCATTTT.

The CDR3 sequence: CASSFGTFTAFF. Here the CDR3 DNA reads TGTGCCAGCAGTTTCGGGACTTTCACGGCTTTCTTT. The chain uses TRBV12-3 or TRBV12-4 and TRBJ1-1, with D possibly matching TRBD1 (5 bases). The CDR3 sequence is 12 residues long. Trimming took off 3 bases at V and 11 bases at J, with 13 bases between the two ends.

This clonotype appeared many times. This chain uses TRBV7-2 with TRBJ1-2, with a tentative D call TRBD1 (6 bases). Trimming cost V 5 bases and J 4 bases, with 11 bases left between them. Germline V gene sequence: CDR1 SGHTA, CDR2 FQGNSA. The CDR3 loop spans 13 amino acids. For the CDR3, the DNA is TGTGCCAGCAGCGACGGACAGCTCTATGGCTACACCTTC. It codes for CASSDGQLYGYTF.

This chain connects TRBV6-2 or TRBV6-3 to TRBJ2-1; D remains ambiguous. The germline gives CDR1 MNHEY, CDR2 SVGEGT. V dropped 7 bases and J dropped 7 bases, with 11 bases sitting between them. This CDR3 has 12 residues. CDR3: CASTKTGNEQFF. CDR3 coding DNA: TGTGCCAGCACCAAGACTGGTAATGAGCAGTTCTTC.

This chain joins TRBV7-2 and TRBJ2-1; weak D call: TRBD1 (5 bases). Germline CDR1 and CDR2: SGHTA and FQGNSA. The CDR3 is 15 amino acids. V lost 1 base and J lost 3, with 10 bases in between. CDR3 amino acids: CASSLEVTDYNEQFF. Written as DNA, the CDR3 is TGTGCCAGCAGCTTAGAAGTGACAGACTACAATGAGCAGTTCTTC.

Only a few counts were recorded for this clonotype. V gene TRBV24-1 combines with J gene TRBJ2-1; D is unresolved. The CDR3 runs to 16 residues. V dropped 1 base and J dropped 6 bases, with 15 bases sitting between them. Germline V gives CDR1 KGHDR, CDR2 SFDVKD. The chain's CDR3 is CATSDFENQGFNEQFF. CDR3 DNA: TGTGCCACCAGTGATTTTGAGAACCAAGGGTTCAATGAGCAGTTCTTC.